These T cell receptor beta chains were read from a single sample in a study of cytomegalovirus exposure and HLA in healthy donors. Profiled with immunoSEQ multiplex PCR; TCRdb holds only in-frame clones, not every one. The table records 110,000 to 150,000 clones, 70% of them present only once. Material for sequencing was PBMCs. The receptors here all came from a woman aged 55 to 70 in good health and CMV-seropositive. The CDR3 runs from the conserved cysteine through the conserved F or W. Fields, in order: D gene, clone size, J gene, V gene, CDR3 protein, CDR3 DNA. The D gene is left open where the match is weak. Some rows have no size entry. The others give once, few or many, or a class for an expanded clone.

d_call: TRBD1
clone_size: NA
j_call: TRBJ2-7
v_call: TRBV7-2
cdr3_aa: CASSYGQGSYEQYF
cdr3_nt: TGTGCCAGCAGCTACGGACAGGGCTCCTACGAGCAGTACTTC

d_call: TRBD1
clone_size: NA
j_call: TRBJ1-5
v_call: TRBV19
cdr3_aa: CASSLYRGDQPQHF
cdr3_nt: TGTGCCAGTAGTTTATACAGGGGGGATCAGCCCCAGCATTTT

d_call: NA
clone_size: NA
j_call: TRBJ2-3
v_call: TRBV28
cdr3_aa: CASSLLGHSSTDTQYF
cdr3_nt: TGTGCCAGCAGTTTATTGGGGCACTCTAGCACAGATACGCAGTATTTT

d_call: NA
clone_size: NA
j_call: TRBJ1-5
v_call: TRBV6-1
cdr3_aa: CASSDQGWGYSNQPQHF
cdr3_nt: TGTGCCAGCAGTGACCAGGGCTGGGGTTATAGCAATCAGCCCCAGCATTTT

d_call: NA
clone_size: NA
j_call: TRBJ2-7
v_call: TRBV28
cdr3_aa: CASTRLDEQYF
cdr3_nt: TGTGCCAGCACTCGGTTGGACGAGCAGTACTTC

d_call: TRBD1
clone_size: NA
j_call: TRBJ1-1
v_call: TRBV7-6
cdr3_aa: CASSLGQGAGTEAFF
cdr3_nt: TGTGCCAGCAGCCTTGGACAGGGGGCCGGGACTGAAGCTTTCTTT

d_call: TRBD1
clone_size: NA
j_call: TRBJ2-7
v_call: TRBV5-1
cdr3_aa: CASSLGQGAYEQYF
cdr3_nt: TGCGCCAGCAGCTTGGGACAGGGAGCCTACGAGCAGTACTTC

d_call: TRBD1
clone_size: NA
j_call: TRBJ1-1
v_call: TRBV28
cdr3_aa: CASWAGGGTEAFF
cdr3_nt: TGTGCCAGCTGGGCAGGGGGCGGCACTGAAGCTTTCTTT

d_call: NA
clone_size: few
j_call: TRBJ2-7
v_call: TRBV29-1
cdr3_aa: CSVGDRSPYEQYF
cdr3_nt: TGCAGCGTTGGAGACAGGTCCCCCTACGAGCAGTACTTC

d_call: NA
clone_size: NA
j_call: TRBJ1-3
v_call: TRBV5-4
cdr3_aa: CASSLALGGRNTIYF
cdr3_nt: TGTGCCAGCAGCTTGGCCTTGGGGGGTCGAAACACCATATATTTT

d_call: TRBD1
clone_size: NA
j_call: TRBJ1-1
v_call: TRBV5-6
cdr3_aa: CASSLPGQGEGTEAFF
cdr3_nt: TGTGCCAGCAGCTTGCCGGGACAGGGCGAGGGCACTGAAGCTTTCTTT

d_call: TRBD1
clone_size: once
j_call: TRBJ2-5
v_call: TRBV7-7
cdr3_aa: CASSPGQGILKETQYF
cdr3_nt: TGTGCTAGCAGCCCGGGACAGGGGATTCTAAAAGAGACCCAGTACTTC

d_call: TRBD1
clone_size: NA
j_call: TRBJ1-2
v_call: TRBV28
cdr3_aa: CASTLSIRGQGYTF
cdr3_nt: TGTGCCAGCACTCTATCGATCAGGGGGCAGGGCTACACCTTC

d_call: NA
clone_size: NA
j_call: TRBJ2-7
v_call: TRBV20-1
cdr3_aa: CSATQAHEQYF
cdr3_nt: TGCAGTGCTACCCAAGCACACGAGCAGTACTTC

d_call: TRBD2
clone_size: NA
j_call: TRBJ2-7
v_call: TRBV4-1
cdr3_aa: CASSQGLAGGSYEQYF
cdr3_nt: TGCGCCAGCAGCCAAGGACTAGCGGGAGGGTCCTACGAGCAGTACTTC

d_call: NA
clone_size: NA
j_call: TRBJ1-1
v_call: TRBV13
cdr3_aa: CASTGGASEAFF
cdr3_nt: TGTGCCAGCACCGGGGGGGCGAGTGAAGCTTTCTTT

d_call: TRBD2
clone_size: NA
j_call: TRBJ2-7
v_call: TRBV27
cdr3_aa: CASSLISGAEQYF
cdr3_nt: TGTGCCAGCAGCCTAATTAGCGGGGCCGAGCAGTACTTC

d_call: NA
clone_size: NA
j_call: TRBJ2-1
v_call: TRBV7-2
cdr3_aa: CASSPARESYNEQFF
cdr3_nt: TGTGCCAGCAGCCCTGCACGTGAGTCCTACAATGAGCAGTTCTTC

d_call: TRBD1
clone_size: NA
j_call: TRBJ1-5
v_call: TRBV19
cdr3_aa: CASSIRTGGSNQPQHF
cdr3_nt: TGTGCCAGTAGTATTCGGACAGGGGGCTCCAATCAGCCCCAGCATTTT

d_call: TRBD2
clone_size: NA
j_call: TRBJ2-7
v_call: TRBV6-1
cdr3_aa: CASRGRIGGVEQYF
cdr3_nt: TGTGCCAGCAGGGGCCGGATCGGGGGGGTCGAGCAGTACTTC

d_call: TRBD1
clone_size: once
j_call: TRBJ2-5
v_call: TRBV9
cdr3_aa: CASSTGQGARETQYF
cdr3_nt: TGTGCCAGCAGCACGGGACAGGGGGCTAGAGAGACCCAGTACTTC

d_call: TRBD2
clone_size: NA
j_call: TRBJ2-3
v_call: TRBV25-1
cdr3_aa: CASSGPSRESSDTQYF
cdr3_nt: TGTGCCAGCAGTGGACCCTCGCGGGAGTCTTCAGATACGCAGTATTTT

d_call: TRBD2
clone_size: NA
j_call: TRBJ2-1
v_call: TRBV27
cdr3_aa: CASSWGGEQFF
cdr3_nt: TGTGCCAGCAGTTGGGGGGGTGAGCAGTTCTTC

d_call: NA
clone_size: NA
j_call: TRBJ1-1
v_call: TRBV5-1
cdr3_aa: CASSLAQGTNTEAFF
cdr3_nt: TGCGCCAGCAGCTTGGCCCAGGGGACGAACACTGAAGCTTTCTTT

d_call: TRBD1
clone_size: NA
j_call: TRBJ2-3
v_call: TRBV5-6
cdr3_aa: CASSLTGADTQYF
cdr3_nt: TGTGCCAGCAGCTTGACAGGGGCAGATACGCAGTATTTT

d_call: NA
clone_size: NA
j_call: TRBJ2-5
v_call: TRBV18
cdr3_aa: CASSPVSGQETQYF
cdr3_nt: TGTGCCAGCTCACCAGTCAGCGGACAAGAGACCCAGTACTTC

d_call: NA
clone_size: NA
j_call: TRBJ2-7
v_call: TRBV6-1
cdr3_aa: CASSENRNPYEQYF
cdr3_nt: TGTGCCAGCAGTGAAAACAGGAACCCCTACGAGCAGTACTTC

d_call: TRBD2
clone_size: NA
j_call: TRBJ2-2
v_call: TRBV6-5
cdr3_aa: CVVRGLAGDTGELFF
cdr3_nt: TGTGTCGTGAGAGGGCTAGCGGGAGACACCGGGGAGCTGTTTTTT

d_call: NA
clone_size: NA
j_call: TRBJ2-7
v_call: TRBV9
cdr3_aa: CASSVGPGSSYEQYF
cdr3_nt: TGTGCCAGCAGCGTAGGGCCCGGGAGCTCCTACGAGCAGTACTTC

d_call: NA
clone_size: few
j_call: TRBJ2-4
v_call: TRBV5-4
cdr3_aa: CASSLGGTLAKNIQYF
cdr3_nt: TGTGCCAGCAGCTTGGGCGGGACTCTAGCCAAAAACATTCAGTACTTC

d_call: TRBD1
clone_size: NA
j_call: TRBJ1-5
v_call: TRBV30
cdr3_aa: CAWGQGGDQPQHF
cdr3_nt: TGTGCCTGGGGACAGGGAGGCGATCAGCCCCAGCATTTT

d_call: TRBD1
clone_size: NA
j_call: TRBJ1-5
v_call: TRBV18
cdr3_aa: CASSRGQEYNQPQHF
cdr3_nt: TGTGCCAGCTCAAGGGGACAGGAGTACAATCAGCCCCAGCATTTT

d_call: NA
clone_size: NA
j_call: TRBJ1-1
v_call: TRBV9
cdr3_aa: CASSATGTTEAFF
cdr3_nt: TGTGCCAGCAGCGCTACAGGGACCACTGAAGCTTTCTTT

d_call: NA
clone_size: few
j_call: TRBJ2-7
v_call: TRBV5-6
cdr3_aa: CASSLGGYEQYF
cdr3_nt: TGTGCCAGCAGCTTGGGAGGTTACGAGCAGTACTTC

d_call: TRBD1
clone_size: NA
j_call: TRBJ1-4
v_call: TRBV6-1
cdr3_aa: CASSESNRGERGEKLFF
cdr3_nt: TGTGCCAGCAGTGAGTCAAACAGGGGGGAAAGAGGTGAAAAACTGTTTTTT

d_call: TRBD2
clone_size: NA
j_call: TRBJ2-3
v_call: TRBV5-6
cdr3_aa: CASSPLGGGSTDTQYF
cdr3_nt: TGTGCCAGCAGCCCCCTTGGGGGAGGGAGCACAGATACGCAGTATTTT

d_call: NA
clone_size: NA
j_call: TRBJ2-1
v_call: TRBV7-9
cdr3_aa: CASSLASGTRDEQFF
cdr3_nt: TGTGCCAGCAGCTTAGCCAGTGGTACCAGGGATGAGCAGTTCTTC

d_call: NA
clone_size: NA
j_call: TRBJ1-1
v_call: TRBV28
cdr3_aa: CASSLPERFTEAFF
cdr3_nt: TGTGCCAGCAGTTTGCCAGAGAGGTTCACTGAAGCTTTCTTT

d_call: NA
clone_size: NA
j_call: TRBJ2-7
v_call: TRBV19
cdr3_aa: CASSMGTGSYEQYF
cdr3_nt: TGTGCCAGTAGTATGGGCACAGGGAGTTACGAGCAGTACTTC

d_call: TRBD1
clone_size: NA
j_call: TRBJ1-5
v_call: TRBV28
cdr3_aa: CASSGPSRGHQPQHF
cdr3_nt: TGTGCCAGCAGCGGCCCCTCCAGGGGGCATCAGCCCCAGCATTTT

d_call: NA
clone_size: NA
j_call: TRBJ2-1
v_call: TRBV28
cdr3_aa: CASSSPSGLTYNEQFF
cdr3_nt: TGTGCCAGCAGTTCCCCCTCGGGACTGACTTACAATGAGCAGTTCTTC

d_call: NA
clone_size: few
j_call: TRBJ1-5
v_call: TRBV29-1
cdr3_aa: CSALYSNQPQHF
cdr3_nt: TGCAGCGCCCTATATAGCAATCAGCCCCAGCATTTT

d_call: NA
clone_size: NA
j_call: TRBJ2-3
v_call: TRBV7-8
cdr3_aa: CASSLAGVSLDAHF
cdr3_nt: TGTGCCAGCAGCTTAGCGGGAGTATCGCTAGACGCGCATTTT

d_call: NA
clone_size: NA
j_call: TRBJ1-1
v_call: TRBV6-1
cdr3_aa: CASARTANTEAFF
cdr3_nt: TGTGCCAGCGCAAGGACAGCGAACACTGAAGCTTTCTTT

d_call: NA
clone_size: NA
j_call: TRBJ1-5
v_call: TRBV5-5
cdr3_aa: CASSLGEGQPQHF
cdr3_nt: TGTGCCAGCAGCCTAGGCGAGGGTCAGCCCCAGCATTTT

d_call: NA
clone_size: NA
j_call: TRBJ2-2
v_call: TRBV9
cdr3_aa: CASSVESSVGTGELFF
cdr3_nt: TGTGCCAGCAGCGTAGAGAGTAGCGTCGGCACCGGGGAGCTGTTTTTT

d_call: TRBD2
clone_size: NA
j_call: TRBJ2-1
v_call: TRBV4-1
cdr3_aa: CASSQDFPLAGVNEQFF
cdr3_nt: TGCGCCAGCAGCCAAGATTTTCCACTAGCGGGAGTAAATGAGCAGTTCTTC

d_call: TRBD2
clone_size: NA
j_call: TRBJ2-3
v_call: TRBV15
cdr3_aa: CATSRGGLAGPDTQYF
cdr3_nt: TGTGCCACCAGCAGAGGGGGGCTAGCGGGGCCAGATACGCAGTATTTT

d_call: NA
clone_size: NA
j_call: TRBJ2-7
v_call: TRBV5-1
cdr3_aa: CASSLGAREQYF
cdr3_nt: TGCGCCAGCAGCTTGGGAGCTCGGGAGCAGTACTTC

d_call: NA
clone_size: few
j_call: TRBJ1-2
v_call: TRBV5-6
cdr3_aa: CASSLGGRYYGYTF
cdr3_nt: TGTGCCAGCAGCTTGGGTGGCAGATACTATGGCTACACCTTC

d_call: TRBD1
clone_size: NA
j_call: TRBJ2-2
v_call: TRBV5-1
cdr3_aa: CASSLRTGGAGELFF
cdr3_nt: TGCGCCAGCAGCTTAAGGACAGGGGGGGCCGGGGAGCTGTTTTTT

d_call: TRBD2
clone_size: NA
j_call: TRBJ2-7
v_call: TRBV2
cdr3_aa: CASSEGTSGIWPQYF
cdr3_nt: TGTGCCAGCAGTGAAGGGACTAGCGGGATATGGCCGCAGTACTTC

d_call: TRBD1
clone_size: NA
j_call: TRBJ1-4
v_call: TRBV7-9
cdr3_aa: CASSSTGTGGKLFF
cdr3_nt: TGTGCCAGCAGCTCAACCGGGACAGGCGGAAAACTGTTTTTT